The rows below give T cell receptor beta chains drawn from one sample of a study of CD8+ T cells in alopecia areata. Only in-frame clones appear in the TCRdb table, and some are missing; sequencing was by immunoSEQ multiplex PCR. Among about 270,000 clones listed, 60% were seen once. The sequenced sample was CD4+ T cells sorted from blood, obtained at approximately week 52, from a patient treated with tofacitinib. The receptors stem from a human donor with alopecia areata. The conserved cysteine and the conserved F or W are not part of the CDR3 here. The order of the fields is J gene, V gene, CDR3 length, CDR3 protein.

TRBJ1-6 | TRBV4-2 | 11 | ASSPRGDSPLH
TRBJ1-5 | TRBV13 | 13 | ASSLGTGRNQPQH
TRBJ1-6 | TRBV2 | 12 | ARGTGGNNSPLH
TRBJ2-2 | TRBV21-1 | 12 | ASSKPGQRGELF
TRBJ1-3 | TRBV9 | 12 | ASSVAGSGNTIY
TRBJ2-7 | TRBV5-1 | 13 | ASNPTGQRTYEQY
TRBJ2-4 | TRBV4-2 | 14 | ASSLSGQGVMNIQY
TRBJ2-1 | TRBV29-1 | 13 | SVKPGSTLYNEQF
TRBJ2-6 | TRBV4-2 | 15 | ASSQEDWRVGANVLT
TRBJ1-1 | TRBV30 | 12 | AWKRFPMNTEAF
TRBJ1-5 | TRBV30 | 11 | AWSVLGTQPQH
TRBJ1-5 | TRBV30 | 13 | AWSVGGLRDQPQH
TRBJ2-2 | TRBV30 | 11 | AWSDFFPGELF
TRBJ2-5 | TRBV11-1 | 12 | ASSLTPLQETQY
TRBJ2-7 | TRBV30 | 10 | AWSVGGLEQY
TRBJ1-3 | TRBV6-5 | 13 | ASRDSFSSGNTIY
TRBJ2-3 | TRBV25-1 | 13 | ASSDGGISTDTQY
TRBJ2-7 | TRBV29-1 | 13 | SVGGGAISSYEQY
TRBJ1-5 | TRBV30 | 11 | AWSVGEDQPQH
TRBJ1-1 | TRBV4-1 | 12 | ASSRAGGETEAF
TRBJ2-7 | TRBV29-1 | 12 | SVEVVLAGTEQY
TRBJ2-3 | TRBV4-3 | 15 | ASSQGGPRGITDTQY
TRBJ2-1 | TRBV30 | 12 | AWSPGAPYNEQF
TRBJ1-6 | TRBV6-1 | 12 | ASMPGTVGAPLH
TRBJ1-1 | TRBV7-9 | 12 | ASSLGRDRAEAF
TRBJ2-5 | TRBV4-1 | 13 | ASSQELRGRETQY
TRBJ2-1 | TRBV29-1 | 12 | SVSGQGAPGEQF
TRBJ2-1 | TRBV12-5 | 11 | ASGLAGVNEQF
TRBJ1-1 | TRBV19 | 14 | ASSTYDRGTGTEAF
TRBJ2-5 | TRBV15 | 10 | ATSFDRETQY
TRBJ1-4 | TRBV30 | 11 | AWSVNMNEKLF
TRBJ2-7 | TRBV4-2 | 14 | ASSQVVGLAAYEQY
TRBJ2-6 | TRBV5-1 | 16 | ASLVRPTATVGANVLT
TRBJ1-1 | TRBV27 | 13 | ASSANGRRRAEAF
TRBJ2-3 | TRBV25-1 | 12 | ASSEAGRGDTQY
TRBJ1-6 | TRBV13 | 12 | ASSLVTGVPPLH
TRBJ2-2 | TRBV29-1 | 12 | SVERGLTGGELF
TRBJ1-5 | TRBV4-3 | 17 | ASSQDPENLRYSNQPQH
TRBJ2-1 | TRBV11-1 | 12 | ASSSRWGDGEQF
TRBJ2-2 | TRBV29-1 | 12 | SVLTGTNTGELF
TRBJ2-5 | TRBV18 | 12 | ASSKGPGEETQY
TRBJ1-1 | TRBV30 | 13 | AWAGLGRLNTEAF
TRBJ1-5 | TRBV11-2 | 12 | ASSQTGANQPQH
TRBJ1-5 | TRBV2 | 13 | ASSASAGRNQPQH
TRBJ1-2 | TRBV4-1 | 12 | ASSQPGRRGGYT
TRBJ1-1 | TRBV5-4 | 12 | ASKYQHPAAEAF
TRBJ2-5 | TRBV18 | 11 | ASSRGEQETQY
TRBJ2-4 | TRBV30 | 13 | AWWDRDKAKNIQY
TRBJ2-5 | TRBV7-8 | 15 | ASSFRVAGGIQETQY
TRBJ2-3 | TRBV29-1 | 11 | SVVGGRTDTQY
TRBJ2-7 | TRBV20-1 | 9 | SARGFHEQY
TRBJ2-3 | TRBV5-4 | 10 | ASSLVDSTQY
TRBJ1-2 | TRBV5-5 | 12 | ASSLQGPAGGYT
TRBJ1-5 | TRBV4-2 | 12 | ASNPDRGDQPQH